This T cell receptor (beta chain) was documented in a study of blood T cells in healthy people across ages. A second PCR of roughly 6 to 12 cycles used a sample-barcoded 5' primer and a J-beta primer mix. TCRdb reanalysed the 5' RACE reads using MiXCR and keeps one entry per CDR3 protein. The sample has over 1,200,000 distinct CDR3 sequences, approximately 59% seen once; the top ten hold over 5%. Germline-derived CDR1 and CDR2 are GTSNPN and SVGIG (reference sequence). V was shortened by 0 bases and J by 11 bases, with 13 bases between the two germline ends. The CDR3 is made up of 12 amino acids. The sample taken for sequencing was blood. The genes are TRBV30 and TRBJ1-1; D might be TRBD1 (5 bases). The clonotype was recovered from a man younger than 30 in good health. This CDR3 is CAWSVNRGDAFF. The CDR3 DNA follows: TGTGCCTGGAGTGTAAACCGGGGGGATGCTTTCTTT.